Detailed here is one T cell receptor (beta chain). No antigen is known for it. This record belongs to a study of cytomegalovirus exposure and HLA in healthy donors. The CDR3 covers 14 residues. Germline-derived CDR1 and CDR2 are MNHNY and SVGAGI (reference sequence). V was clipped by 2 bases and J by 5 bases; unmatched bases: 4. Study results and limitations: It was assumed in the presence/absence analyses that sequencing depth was roughly uniform across donors.

The PCR employed 60 Vbeta primers together with 13 Jbeta primers. Sequencing used immunoSEQ multiplex PCR; TCRdb keeps in-frame clones, though not all of them. The data show about 51,000 clones, over 75% seen once. The source of this sequence is a boy aged 5-17 years in good health and CMV-seropositive. V is TRBV6-6 and J is TRBJ1-1; 8 bases are shared with TRBD1. The sample consisted of PBMCs. CDR3 in DNA: TGTGCCAGCAGTTACCAACAGGGGGGGACTGAAGCTTTCTTT. Residues: CASSYQQGGTEAFF.